The 25 T cell receptor beta chains reported below all come from one sample, sequenced in a study of blood T cell repertoires in COVID-19. The assay was immunoSEQ multiplex PCR, and TCRdb's table has in-frame clones only and misses some. The repertoire holds around 700,000 clones, with 80% to 90% as singletons. The specimen was peripheral blood. These receptors all stem from a woman under 30 with acute or convalescent COVID-19.

The genes are TRBV7-9 and TRBJ1-4; D is undetermined. The V gene lost 5 bases and the J gene lost 11 bases, with 15 bases spanning the gap. The CDR3 totals 13 residues. CDR1 and CDR2 (germline): SEHNR, FQNEAQ (reference sequence). The CDR3 region is CASSPSLGPKLFF. CDR3 bases: TGTGCCAGCAGCCCGTCTCTTGGGCCCAAACTGTTTTTT. Variable domain in full (rest from reference TRBV7-9 and TRBJ1-4): DTGVSQNPRHKITKRGQNVTFRCDPISEHNRLYWYRQTLGQGPEFLTYFQNEAQLEKSRLLSDRFSAERPKGSFSTLEIQRTEQGDSAMYLCASSPSLGPKLFFGSGTQLSVL.

CDR3 sequence: CAAQSYGYTF. The CDR3 DNA follows: TGTGCCGCACAGTCCTATGGCTACACCTTC. V is TRBV6-5 and J is TRBJ1-2; no firm D call. The CDR3 contains 10 residues. The germline V gene has CDR1 MNHEY and CDR2 SVGAGI. V lost 11 bases to trimming and J lost 4 bases, with 8 bases between them.

The chain employs TRBV5-6 and TRBJ1-1; D possibly corresponds to TRBD1 (5 bases). This CDR3 has 16 amino acids. Germline CDR1 SGHDT, CDR2 YYEEEE. V was clipped by 0 bases and J by 5 bases, with 17 bases between them. The CDR3 sequence is CASSLGGGRVWTEAFF. The CDR3 DNA is TGTGCCAGCAGCTTGGGGGGTGGCAGGGTGTGGACTGAAGCTTTCTTT.

The chain combines TRBV5-1 with TRBJ2-7, with a tentative D call TRBD2 (6 bases). Germline V CDR1 and CDR2: SGHRS, YFSETQ. V was clipped by 0 bases and J by 8 bases, with 15 bases between them. The CDR3 totals 14 residues. The CDR3, as DNA: TGCGCCAGCAGCTTGGCCCAAGGGGAGGCCAAGCAGTACTTC. It yields the protein CASSLAQGEAKQYF. Filled out from reference TRBV5-1 and TRBJ2-7, the complete variable domain reads KAGVTQTPRYLIKTRGQQVTLSCSPISGHRSVSWYQQTPGQGLQFLFEYFSETQRNKGNFPGRFSGRQFSNSRSEMNVSTLELGDSALYLCASSLAQGEAKQYFGPGTRLTVT.

This clone was counted once. The chain is built from TRBV27 and TRBJ1-2; D is unresolved. Trimming left V 0 bases short and J 8 bases short, with 10 bases between. The CDR3 has 13 amino acids. The germline gives CDR1 MNHEY, CDR2 SMNVEV (reference sequence). In nucleotides, the CDR3 is TGTGCCAGCAGTTTATCTTGGCTCGGGGGCTACACCTTC. Protein product: CASSLSWLGGYTF.

This chain connects TRBV6-1 to TRBJ1-4; the D gene is possibly TRBD1 (5 bases). The V gene lost 3 bases and the J gene lost 7 bases, with 9 bases spanning the gap. The CDR3 is made up of 13 amino acids. Germline CDR1 MNHNS, CDR2 SASEGT. CDR3 in DNA: TGTGCCAGCAGTGAGCAGGGAAGTGAAAAACTGTTTTTT. It yields the protein CASSEQGSEKLFF.

The chain joins TRBV5-4 to TRBJ2-7; 9 nucleotides agree with TRBD1. CDR1 and CDR2 from the germline V gene are SGHNT and YYREEE (reference sequence). The CDR3 length is 15 residues. Losses at the gene ends were 2 bases for V and 3 bases for J; bases not matched to a gene: 6. CDR3 DNA: TGTGCCAGCAGCTTAGGGACAGGGTTGGGCTACGAGCAGTACTTC. This gives the protein CASSLGTGLGYEQYF.

The rearrangement joins TRBV5-1 to TRBJ2-5; TRBD1 is a possible D gene (5 bases). V gave up 3 bases and J gave up 4 bases, with 10 bases separating them. CDR1 and CDR2 (germline): SGHRS, YFSETQ. There are 13 residues in the CDR3. The CDR3 nucleotides are TGCGCCAGCAGCTATTCAGGGTTAGAGACCCAGTACTTC. It specifies CASSYSGLETQYF.

The V call is TRBV5-6, the J call TRBJ2-7, with 7 bases identical to TRBD1. Germline CDR1 SGHDT, CDR2 YYEEEE. The V gene end was trimmed by 2 bases and the J gene end by 0 bases; junction bases not matched to a gene: 8. This CDR3 is built from 16 residues. The CDR3 bases are TGTGCCAGCAGCTTAATTAGGGGGCTTATCTCCTACGAGCAGTACTTC. This encodes CASSLIRGLISYEQYF.

The rearrangement joins TRBV12-5 to TRBJ1-2; D is perhaps TRBD1 (5 bases). V was cut by 0 bases and J by 4 bases, with 15 bases left in between. This CDR3 spans 16 amino acids. The germline gives CDR1 LGHNT, CDR2 FRNRAP. CDR3 residues: CASGLVQPAGIYGYTF. The CDR3 nucleotides read TGTGCTAGTGGTTTGGTACAGCCTGCAGGGATCTATGGCTACACCTTC.

This sequence joins TRBV30 and TRBJ2-7, with 8 bases matching TRBD1. The V and J ends lost 3 bases and 9 bases, in that order; junction bases with no gene match: 19. The CDR3 extends over 16 amino acids. From germline, CDR1 is GTSNPN and CDR2 SVGIG (reference sequence). This CDR3 reads CAWRPPLGTGDSGQYF. DNA of the CDR3: TGTGCCTGGAGGCCTCCCCTCGGGACAGGAGACTCTGGGCAGTACTTC.

The chain has TRBV7-9 and TRBJ2-7; D is possibly TRBD2 (6 bases). Germline CDR1 is SEHNR and CDR2 is FQNEAQ (reference sequence). The CDR3 has 13 amino acids. Trimming cost V 5 bases and J 5 bases, with 13 bases left between them. The chain's CDR3 is CASSPRGGDEQYF. CDR3 in DNA: TGTGCCAGCAGCCCCAGAGGCGGGGACGAGCAGTACTTC.

This clone has a single count. The CDR3 region is CASSRGVEQYF. The CDR3 region has the DNA TGCGCCAGCAGCCGGGGGGTCGAGCAGTACTTC. The V and J genes are TRBV4-1 and TRBJ2-7; a weak D match, TRBD2 (6 bases). The CDR3 consists of 11 residues. The germline gives CDR1 MGHRA, CDR2 YSYEKL. V gave up 4 bases and J gave up 6 bases, with 7 bases separating them.

The chain uses TRBV5-1 and TRBJ1-5; the D gene is possibly TRBD1 (5 bases). Trimming took off 0 bases at V and 2 bases at J, with 9 bases between the two ends. This CDR3 comprises 15 residues. Germline V CDR1 and CDR2: SGHRS, YFSETQ. The CDR3 bases are TGCGCCAGCAGCTTGGAGGCAGGGCGCAATCAGCCCCAGCATTTT. It encodes CASSLEAGRNQPQHF. Complete variable domain (other parts from reference TRBV5-1 and TRBJ1-5): KAGVTQTPRYLIKTRGQQVTLSCSPISGHRSVSWYQQTPGQGLQFLFEYFSETQRNKGNFPGRFSGRQFSNSRSEMNVSTLELGDSALYLCASSLEAGRNQPQHFGDGTRLSIL.

V and J are TRBV28 and TRBJ1-2; 10 bases are shared with TRBD1. Trimming took 10 bases from V and 8 from J; bases not matched to a gene: 10. The CDR3 extends over 13 amino acids. Germline V gives CDR1 MDHEN, CDR2 SYDVKM. CDR3 DNA: TGTGCCATCCGCGACAGGGGGCGTGAGGGCTACACCTTC. This codes for CAIRDRGREGYTF.

The rearrangement uses TRBV9 and TRBJ2-2, with TRBD1 as a possible D gene (5 bases). The CDR3 is 15 residues long. The germline V gene encodes CDR1 SGDLS and CDR2 YYNGEE. Deletions cut 2 bases from V and 6 bases from J, with 14 bases between. The CDR3: CASSVQETRAGELFF. CDR3 coding DNA: TGTGCCAGCAGCGTCCAGGAAACCAGGGCCGGGGAGCTGTTTTTT.

The rearrangement uses TRBV12-3 or TRBV12-4 and TRBJ1-2; D is possibly TRBD1 (6 bases). CDR3 length equals 12 residues. V was trimmed by 6 bases and J by 7 bases, leaving 12 bases between them. The CDR3 spells CASSTGSPGYTF. Written as DNA, the CDR3 is TGTGCCAGCAGCACAGGGTCCCCTGGCTACACCTTC.

This chain connects TRBV19 to TRBJ1-2; 7 bases align to TRBD1. There are 16 residues in the CDR3. CDR1 and CDR2 from the germline V gene are LNHDA and SQIVND (reference sequence). V lost 0 bases, J lost 7 bases, and 11 bases stayed unmatched. The CDR3 sequence: CASSIDNGTVLVGYTF. CDR3 bases: TGTGCCAGTAGTATAGATAACGGGACAGTACTTGTTGGCTACACCTTC.

This clone showed up just a few times. The chain links TRBV19 to TRBJ1-5, with D tentatively TRBD1 (5 bases). Trimming took 7 bases from V and 4 from J, leaving 17 bases between them. CDR3 length equals 15 residues. Germline values: CDR1 LNHDA, CDR2 SQIVND (reference sequence). In DNA, the CDR3 is TGTGCCAGTACCCGACTCGGGGGAGGGAATCAGCCCCAGCATTTT. This codes for CASTRLGGGNQPQHF. Full variable domain (missing parts from reference TRBV19 and TRBJ1-5): DGGITQSPKYLFRKEGQNVTLSCEQNLNHDAMYWYRQDPGQGLRLIYYSQIVNDFQKGDIAEGYSVSREKKESFPLTVTSAQKNPTAFYLCASTRLGGGNQPQHFGDGTRLSIL.

The chain couples TRBV10-2 to TRBJ1-2, with 10 bases fitting TRBD1. This CDR3 has 13 amino acids. Germline loops: CDR1 WSHSY, CDR2 SAAADI. The V segment lost 4 bases and the J segment 6 bases; nucleotides outside the gene matches: 2. CDR3 bases: TGCGCCAGCAGTGCGGGACAGGGGAATGGCTACACCTTC. It is translated as CASSAGQGNGYTF.

This clone was detected only once. CDR3 sequence reads: CATSDTRGQGVYGYTF. For the CDR3, the DNA is TGTGCCACCAGTGATACCAGGGGACAGGGAGTCTATGGCTACACCTTC. V and J are TRBV24-1 and TRBJ1-2, with 9 bases aligning to TRBD1. Trimming cost V 3 bases and J 4 bases; bases outside gene matches: 8. Looked up from germline, CDR1 is KGHDR and CDR2 is SFDVKD. The CDR3 consists of 16 residues.

This chain joins TRBV24-1 and TRBJ2-1; 7 bases align to TRBD2. The CDR3 has 16 amino acids. The germline gives CDR1 KGHDR, CDR2 SFDVKD. The J segment lost 4 bases and the V segment lost 3 bases, leaving 8 bases of the junction unmatched. CDR3 in amino acids: CATSDTKRGGYNEQFF. The CDR3 region has the DNA TGTGCCACCAGTGATACCAAGCGGGGTGGTTACAATGAGCAGTTCTTC.

The rearrangement uses TRBV7-9 and TRBJ1-1; D is possibly TRBD1 (6 bases). There are 14 residues in the CDR3. Germline loops: CDR1 SEHNR, CDR2 FQNEAQ (reference sequence). V shed 5 bases and J shed 8 bases, with 18 bases lying between them. DNA for the CDR3: TGTGCCAGCAGCCCCCTCTTCCAGGACAGAGAAGCTTTCTTT. It encodes CASSPLFQDREAFF.

The rearrangement links TRBV6-5 to TRBJ1-6, with D possibly being TRBD1 (5 bases). Trimming took off 2 bases at V and 7 bases at J, with 12 bases between the two ends. The germline CDR1 and CDR2 sequences are MNHEY and SVGAGI. The CDR3 totals 15 residues. CDR3 DNA: TGTGCCAGCAGTTACCGTGACAGTTACAATTCACCCCTCCACTTT. Protein sequence: CASSYRDSYNSPLHF.

This clone was seen more than once but under ten times. The chain uses TRBV6-4 and TRBJ1-2, with 8 bases matching TRBD1. V dropped 2 bases and J dropped 8; count of bases not matched to a gene: 4. Germline loops: CDR1 MRHNA, CDR2 SNTAGT. There are 13 residues in the CDR3. DNA for the CDR3: TGTGCCAGCAGTGACGGACAGGGAGGCGGCTACACCTTC. Its protein product is CASSDGQGGGYTF.